The clone carrying this T cell receptor (beta chain) was found once. Its antigen remains unknown. Data came from immunoSEQ multiplex PCR; TCRdb stores just in-frame clones and leaves some out. In the table there are around 300,000 clones, around nine tenths of which are singletons. The data were obtained in a study of cytomegalovirus exposure and HLA in healthy donors. Study overall: The roughly 130 validation repertoires used the same platform as the 600 to 750 first-cohort repertoires (as reported by a later analysis).

The CDR3 is 16 amino acids. Germline V gives CDR1 SNHLY, CDR2 FYNNEI. The V segment lost 4 bases and the J segment 5 bases; nucleotides outside the gene matches: 10. Study findings and constraints: It was found in a later analysis that first-cohort TCR clusters tended to co-occur in the 100 to 150 validation repertoires.

This sequence originates from a woman between 18 and 29 years old in good health and CMV-seronegative. The specimen sequenced was PBMCs. The V call is TRBV2, the J call TRBJ1-4, with TRBD1 identical over 7 bases. CDR3 region: CASSALRDRGNEKLFF. CDR3 DNA: TGTGCCAGCAGTGCATTGAGGGACAGAGGGAATGAAAAACTGTTTTTT.